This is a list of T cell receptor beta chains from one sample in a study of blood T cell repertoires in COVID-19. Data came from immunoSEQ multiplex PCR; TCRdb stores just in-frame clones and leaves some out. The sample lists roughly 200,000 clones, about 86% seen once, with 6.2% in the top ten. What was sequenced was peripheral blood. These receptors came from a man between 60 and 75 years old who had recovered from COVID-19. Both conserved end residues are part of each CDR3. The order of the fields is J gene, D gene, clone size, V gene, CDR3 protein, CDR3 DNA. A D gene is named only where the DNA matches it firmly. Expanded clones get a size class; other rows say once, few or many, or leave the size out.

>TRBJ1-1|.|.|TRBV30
CAWSVRRTVNTEAFF
TGTGCCTGGAGTGTACGACGGACTGTGAACACTGAAGCTTTCTTT
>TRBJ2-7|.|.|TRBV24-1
CATSGQGYEQYF
TGTGCCACCAGTGGTCAGGGATACGAGCAGTACTTC
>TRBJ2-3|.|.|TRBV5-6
CASSFLDTQYF
TGTGCCAGCAGCTTCCTTGATACGCAGTATTTT
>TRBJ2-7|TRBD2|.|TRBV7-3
CASSLNGPAGGNEQYF
TGTGCCAGCAGCCTCAACGGTCCAGCGGGGGGCAACGAGCAGTACTTC
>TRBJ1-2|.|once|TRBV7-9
CASTLTGTKRGYTF
TGTGCCAGCACCCTAACAGGGACAAAGCGTGGCTACACCTTC
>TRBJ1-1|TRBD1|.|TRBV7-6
CASSREGTGNTEAFF
TGTGCCAGCAGCCGAGAGGGGACAGGGAACACTGAAGCTTTCTTT
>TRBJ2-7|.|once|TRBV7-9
CASTRSAEGSYEQYF
TGTGCCAGCACCCGAAGTGCGGAGGGGTCCTACGAGCAGTACTTC
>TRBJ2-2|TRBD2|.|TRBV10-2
CASRVLAGDIRELFF
TGCGCCAGCAGAGTACTAGCGGGAGATATTCGGGAGCTGTTTTTT
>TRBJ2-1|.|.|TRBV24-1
CALKEYNEQFF
TGTGCGCTTAAGGAGTACAATGAGCAGTTCTTC
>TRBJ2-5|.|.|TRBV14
CASSQGRQQVLLVETQYF
TGTGCCAGCAGCCAAGGGAGACAGCAGGTTTTGTTGGTCGAGACCCAGTACTTC
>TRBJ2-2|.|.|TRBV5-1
CASSVLRGTNTGELFF
TGCGCCAGCAGCGTATTACGCGGCACGAACACCGGGGAGCTGTTTTTT
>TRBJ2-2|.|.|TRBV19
CASSSNLFTGELFF
TGTGCCAGTAGTTCAAATCTATTCACCGGGGAGCTGTTTTTT
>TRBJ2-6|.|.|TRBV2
CASTPVETGANVLTF
TGTGCCAGCACTCCCGTTGAGACTGGGGCCAACGTCCTGACTTTC
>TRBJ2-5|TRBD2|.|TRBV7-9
CASSLGQRGETQYF
TGTGCCAGCAGCTTAGGTCAGCGGGGCGAGACCCAGTACTTC
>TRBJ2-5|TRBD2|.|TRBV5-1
CASSLSAGEGETQYF
TGCGCCAGCAGCTTGTCGGCGGGAGAGGGGGAGACCCAGTACTTC
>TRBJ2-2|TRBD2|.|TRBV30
CAWRGRGLQNTGELFF
TGTGCCTGGAGGGGACGGGGACTACAGAACACCGGGGAGCTGTTTTTT
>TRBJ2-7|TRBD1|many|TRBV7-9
CASSSPGQGGLTTYEQYF
TGTGCCAGCAGCTCCCCGGGACAGGGCGGGTTGACCACCTACGAGCAGTACTTC
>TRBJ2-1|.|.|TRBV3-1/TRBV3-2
CASSQLQDYNEQFF
TGTGCCAGCAGCCAACTACAGGACTACAATGAGCAGTTCTTC
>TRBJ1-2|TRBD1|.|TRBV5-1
CASSLDSGGTNYGYTF
TGCGCCAGCAGCTTGGATTCAGGGGGGACTAACTATGGCTACACCTTC
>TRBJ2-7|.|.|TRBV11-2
CASSLQLAAYEQYF
TGTGCCAGCAGCTTACAGCTAGCTGCCTACGAGCAGTACTTC
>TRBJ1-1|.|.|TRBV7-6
CASSLGVGGNTEAFF
TGTGCCAGCAGCTTAGGGGTTGGAGGGAACACTGAAGCTTTCTTT
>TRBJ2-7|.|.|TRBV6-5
CASAALYEQYF
TGTGCCAGCGCAGCGCTCTACGAGCAGTACTTC
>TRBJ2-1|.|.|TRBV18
CASSPPRLVINEQFF
TGTGCCAGCTCACCACCGAGGTTAGTGATCAATGAGCAGTTCTTC
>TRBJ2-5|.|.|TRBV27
CASSPPSREETQYF
TGTGCCAGCAGCCCTCCCTCCCGAGAGGAGACCCAGTACTTC
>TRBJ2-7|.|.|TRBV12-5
CASGLDRSGDF
TGTGCTAGTGGTTTGGACAGGTCAGGGGACTTC
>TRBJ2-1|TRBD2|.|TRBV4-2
CASSQESRGVVEQFF
TGTGCCAGCAGCCAAGAATCGCGGGGGGTAGTTGAGCAGTTCTTC
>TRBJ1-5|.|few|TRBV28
CASRDLFQPQHF
TGTGCCAGCAGGGACTTGTTTCAGCCCCAGCATTTT
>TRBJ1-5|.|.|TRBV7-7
CASSPPRGQDLMRVNQPQHF
TGTGCCAGCAGCCCCCCCCGTGGGCAGGACCTCATGAGGGTGAATCAGCCCCAGCATTTT
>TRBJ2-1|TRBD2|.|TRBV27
CASSSWTSGSHNEQFF
TGTGCCAGCAGTTCTTGGACTAGCGGGAGTCACAATGAGCAGTTCTTC
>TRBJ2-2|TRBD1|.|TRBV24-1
CATSNGGQGVTGELFF
TGTGCCACCAGTAATGGGGGACAGGGCGTCACCGGGGAGCTGTTTTTT
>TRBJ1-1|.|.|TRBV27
CASSLSRAANTEAFF
TGTGCCAGCAGTTTATCGAGGGCAGCGAACACTGAAGCTTTCTTT
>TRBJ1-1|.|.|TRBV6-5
CASSSAGQGRSEAFF
TGTGCCAGCAGTTCGGCAGGGCAGGGTCGGTCTGAAGCTTTCTTT
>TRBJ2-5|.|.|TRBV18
CASSPPSEQETQYF
TGTGCCAGCTCACCCCCCTCGGAGCAAGAGACCCAGTACTTC